This record concerns one T cell receptor beta chain sequence. Its antigen is undetermined. For sorted subsets, approximately 0.2 ug DNA per replicate equaled 30,000 or so T cell genomes. Using immunoSEQ multiplex PCR, the repertoire was profiled, and TCRdb retains in-frame clones only, with some absent. The data show over a million clones, approximately 76% seen once. Into CD45RA+ naive and CD45RA-negative memory subsets, the CD4+ cells were split. The CDR3 spans 17 residues. The germline CDR1 and CDR2 sequences are SGHVS and FQNEAQ. V trimming: 1 base; J trimming: 7 bases; junction bases outside the gene matches: 9. The sample comes from a study of shared clonotypes between healthy human individuals. Findings and caveats of the study: Naive CD4 clonotypes were shared across a handful of donors at 4% to 5%. Donors were few, which limited the genetic and exposure-history diversity represented.

The clonotype originates from a man younger than 35 in good health. The sequenced sample consisted of memory CD4+ T cells sorted from blood. Subset reported: CD45RA-negative fraction. The chain links TRBV7-8 to TRBJ2-1; TRBD2 matches 11 bases. The CDR3 coding sequence is TGTGCCAGCAGCTTAGGAGCTAGCGGGAGGTTTAGGAATGAGCAGTTCTTC. Its translation is CASSLGASGRFRNEQFF.